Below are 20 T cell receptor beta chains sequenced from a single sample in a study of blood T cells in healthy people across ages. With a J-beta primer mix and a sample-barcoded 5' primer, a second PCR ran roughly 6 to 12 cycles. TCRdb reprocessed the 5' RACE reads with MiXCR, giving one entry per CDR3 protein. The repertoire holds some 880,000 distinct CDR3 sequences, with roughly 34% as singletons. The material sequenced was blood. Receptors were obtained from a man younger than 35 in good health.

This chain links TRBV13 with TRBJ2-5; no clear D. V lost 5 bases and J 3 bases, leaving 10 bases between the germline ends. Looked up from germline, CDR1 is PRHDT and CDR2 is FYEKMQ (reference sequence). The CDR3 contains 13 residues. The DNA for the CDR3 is TGTGCCAGCAGCCCGAGTCCGGAAGAGACCCAGTACTTC. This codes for CASSPSPEETQYF.

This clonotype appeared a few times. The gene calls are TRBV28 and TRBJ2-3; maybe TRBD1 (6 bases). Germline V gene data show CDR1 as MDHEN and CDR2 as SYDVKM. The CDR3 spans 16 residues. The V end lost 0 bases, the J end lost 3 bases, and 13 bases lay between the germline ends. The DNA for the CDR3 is TGTGCCAGCAGTTTATGGTACAGGGAAAGTACAGATACGCAGTATTTT. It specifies CASSLWYRESTDTQYF.

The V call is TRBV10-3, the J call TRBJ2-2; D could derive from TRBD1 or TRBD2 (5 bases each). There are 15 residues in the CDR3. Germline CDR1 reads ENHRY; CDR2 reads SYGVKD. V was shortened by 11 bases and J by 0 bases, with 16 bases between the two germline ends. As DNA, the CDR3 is TGTGCCGCTACCGGGACGGACTCGAACACCGGGGAGCTGTTTTTT. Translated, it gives CAATGTDSNTGELFF.

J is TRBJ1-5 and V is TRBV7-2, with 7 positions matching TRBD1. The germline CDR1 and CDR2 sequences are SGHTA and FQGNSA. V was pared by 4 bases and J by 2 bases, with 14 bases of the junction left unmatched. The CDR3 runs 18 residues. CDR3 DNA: TGTGCCAGCAGCTCGGAAAACAGTGGGGGACAGCGCAATCAGCCCCAGCATTTT. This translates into CASSSENSGGQRNQPQHF. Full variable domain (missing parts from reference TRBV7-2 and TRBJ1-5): GAGVSQSPSNKVTEKGKDVELRCDPISGHTALYWYRQSLGQGLEFLIYFQGNSAPDKSGLPSDRFSAERTGGSVSTLTIQRTQQEDSAVYLCASSSENSGGQRNQPQHFGDGTRLSIL.

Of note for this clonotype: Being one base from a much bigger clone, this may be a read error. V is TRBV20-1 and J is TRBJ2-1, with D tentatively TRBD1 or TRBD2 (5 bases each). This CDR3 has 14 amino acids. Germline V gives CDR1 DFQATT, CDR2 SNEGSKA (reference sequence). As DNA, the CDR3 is TGCAGTACTAGTGGACACCCCTCCTACAATGAGCAGTTCTTC. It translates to CSTSGHPSYNEQFF.

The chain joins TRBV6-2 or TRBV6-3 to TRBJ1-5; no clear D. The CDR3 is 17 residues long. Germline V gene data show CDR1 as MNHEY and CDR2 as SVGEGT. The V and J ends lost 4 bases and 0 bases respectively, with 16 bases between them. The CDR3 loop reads CASSSLYQTPSNQPQHF. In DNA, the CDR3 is TGTGCCAGCAGTTCCTTATACCAGACGCCTAGCAATCAGCCCCAGCATTTT.

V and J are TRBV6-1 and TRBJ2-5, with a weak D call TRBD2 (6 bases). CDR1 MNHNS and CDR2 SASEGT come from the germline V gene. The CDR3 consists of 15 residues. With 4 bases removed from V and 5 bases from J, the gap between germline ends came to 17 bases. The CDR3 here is CASSAMTSSWETQYF. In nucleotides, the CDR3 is TGTGCCAGCAGTGCCATGACTAGTTCTTGGGAGACCCAGTACTTC.

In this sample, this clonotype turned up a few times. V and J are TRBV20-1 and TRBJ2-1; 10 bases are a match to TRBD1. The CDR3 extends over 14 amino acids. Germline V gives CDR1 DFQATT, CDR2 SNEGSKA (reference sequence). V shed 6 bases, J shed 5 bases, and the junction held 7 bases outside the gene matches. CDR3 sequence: CSASDRGSDNEQFF. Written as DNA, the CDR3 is TGCAGTGCCTCGGACAGGGGGTCGGACAATGAGCAGTTCTTC.

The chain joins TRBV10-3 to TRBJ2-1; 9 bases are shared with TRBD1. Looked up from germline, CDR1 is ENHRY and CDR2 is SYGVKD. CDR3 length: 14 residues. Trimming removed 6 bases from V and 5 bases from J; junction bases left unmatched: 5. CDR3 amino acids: CAIRGTGPNNEQFF. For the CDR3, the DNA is TGTGCCATCAGGGGGACAGGGCCCAACAATGAGCAGTTCTTC.

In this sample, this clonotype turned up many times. In DNA form, the CDR3 reads TGTGCCAGCAGCTTCGGGGCTGCAGATACGCAGTATTTT. Translation: CASSFGAADTQYF. The gene calls are TRBV11-2 and TRBJ2-3; D is tentatively TRBD1 or TRBD2 (5 bases each). The CDR3 spans 13 residues. CDR1 SGHAT and CDR2 FQNNGV come from the germline V gene. V was trimmed by 3 bases and J by 4 bases, leaving 8 bases between them.

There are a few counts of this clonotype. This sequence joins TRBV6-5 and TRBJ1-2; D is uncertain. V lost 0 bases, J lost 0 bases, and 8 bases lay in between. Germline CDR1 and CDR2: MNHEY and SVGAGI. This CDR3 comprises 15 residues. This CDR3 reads CASSYSGPSNYGYTF. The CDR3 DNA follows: TGTGCCAGCAGTTACTCCGGCCCTTCTAACTATGGCTACACCTTC.

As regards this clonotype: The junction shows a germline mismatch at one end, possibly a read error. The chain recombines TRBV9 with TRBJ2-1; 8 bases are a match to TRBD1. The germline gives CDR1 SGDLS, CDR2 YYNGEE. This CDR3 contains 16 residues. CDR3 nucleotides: TGTGCCAGCAGCCCCGGTGCAGGGGGCAAGTACAATGAGCAGCTCTTC. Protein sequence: CASSPGAGGKYNEQLF.

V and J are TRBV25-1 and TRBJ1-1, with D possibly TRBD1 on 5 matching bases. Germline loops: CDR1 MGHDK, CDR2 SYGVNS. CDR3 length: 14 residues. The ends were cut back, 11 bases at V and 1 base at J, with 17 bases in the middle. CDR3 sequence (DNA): TGTGCCGGCGGTAATTCGGGGACGAACACTGAAGCTTTCTTT. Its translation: CAGGNSGTNTEAFF. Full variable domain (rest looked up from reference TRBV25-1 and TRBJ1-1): EADIYQTPRYLVIGTGKKITLECSQTMGHDKMYWYQQDPGMELHLIHYSYGVNSTEKGDLSSESTVSRIRTEHFPLTLESARPSHTSQYLCAGGNSGTNTEAFFGQGTRLTVV.

The CDR3: CASGRGLGSGNTIYF. The CDR3 DNA reads TGTGCCAGCGGCAGGGGTCTTGGCTCTGGAAACACCATATATTTT. The chain employs TRBV12-3 or TRBV12-4 and TRBJ1-3, with a possible D match to TRBD1 (6 bases). The CDR3 loop spans 15 amino acids. The V gene lost 8 bases and the J gene lost 0 bases, with 14 bases spanning the gap.

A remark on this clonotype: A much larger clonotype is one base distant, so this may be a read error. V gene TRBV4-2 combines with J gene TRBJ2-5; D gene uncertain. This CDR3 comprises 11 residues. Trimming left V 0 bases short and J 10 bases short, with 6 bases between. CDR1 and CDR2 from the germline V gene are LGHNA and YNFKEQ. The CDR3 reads CASSQDLVQYF. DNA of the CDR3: TGTGCCAGCAGCCAAGATCTGGTCCAGTACTTC.

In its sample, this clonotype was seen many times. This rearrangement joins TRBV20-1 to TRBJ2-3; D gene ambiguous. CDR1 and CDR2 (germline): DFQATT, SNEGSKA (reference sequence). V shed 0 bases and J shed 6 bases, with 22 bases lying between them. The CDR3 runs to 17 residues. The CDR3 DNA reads TGCAGTGCTAGAGATCGGTCCGGGTCAGGCCGCCGGGATACGCAGTATTTT. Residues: CSARDRSGSGRRDTQYF.

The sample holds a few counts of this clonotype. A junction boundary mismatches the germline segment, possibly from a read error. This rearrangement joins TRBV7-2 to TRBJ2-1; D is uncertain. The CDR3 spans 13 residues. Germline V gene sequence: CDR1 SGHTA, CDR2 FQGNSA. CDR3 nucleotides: TGTGCCAGCAGCCAACCCATCCCAAATGAGCGGTTCTTC. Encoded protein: CASSQPIPNERFF.

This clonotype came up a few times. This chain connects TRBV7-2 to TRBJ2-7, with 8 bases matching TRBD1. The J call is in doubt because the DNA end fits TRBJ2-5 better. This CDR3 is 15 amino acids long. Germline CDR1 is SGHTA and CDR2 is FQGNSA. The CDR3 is CASSFHRGKGETQYF. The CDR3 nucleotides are TGTGCCAGCAGCTTCCACAGGGGGAAAGGGGAGACCCAGTACTTC.

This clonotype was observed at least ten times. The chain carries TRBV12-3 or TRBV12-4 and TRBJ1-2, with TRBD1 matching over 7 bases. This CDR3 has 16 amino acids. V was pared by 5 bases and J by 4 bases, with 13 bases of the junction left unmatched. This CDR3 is CASSPPGTAVAYGYTF. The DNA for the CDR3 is TGTGCCAGCAGTCCACCTGGGACAGCGGTAGCCTATGGCTACACCTTC.

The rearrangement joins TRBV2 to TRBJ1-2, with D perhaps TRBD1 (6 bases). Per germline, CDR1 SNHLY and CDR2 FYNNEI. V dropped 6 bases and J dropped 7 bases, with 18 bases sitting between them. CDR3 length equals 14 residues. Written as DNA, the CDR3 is TGTGCCAGCAGCGGGGACACCGGCGGAGTTGGCTACACCTTC. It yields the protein CASSGDTGGVGYTF.